This T cell receptor beta chain was obtained from a study of monozygotic twins with inflammatory bowel disease. This CDR3 is built from 15 residues. CDR1 KGHSH and CDR2 LQKENI come from the germline V gene. Study results and caveats: It was observed that concordant and discordant twins did not differ in repertoire similarity, possibly given limited power.

As regards this clonotype: No antigen is known for it.

One entry per CDR3 protein, without DNA, is what TCRdb gives after re-calling the 5' RACE reads. The sample data list about 440,000 distinct CDR3 sequences. The receptor comes from a human donor with ulcerative colitis or Crohn's disease, or a healthy co-twin of an affected twin (not recorded which). V is TRBV18 and J is TRBJ2-5; the TRBD1 assignment by TCRdb is unverifiable without DNA. Sequences were obtained from blood. CDR3: CASSPVPGQEETQYF.